This T cell receptor beta chain was observed in a study of T cells in Graves' hyperthyroidism and ophthalmopathy. About the research overall: Peripheral blood was obtained at initial diagnosis, preceding any treatment.

It was RNA transcripts that yielded the amplified TCR beta CDR3 regions. In the first-round RT-PCR of the TCR CDR3, the HTBI primer set was used. Via MiXCR, TCRdb re-called the multiplex PCR reads, giving one row per CDR3 protein. The sample yields around 400,000 distinct CDR3 sequences, approximately 25% seen once. The sample holds a few counts of this clonotype. Fresh peripheral blood, around 11 ml of it, supplied the PBMCs. The CDR3 covers 15 residues. V lost 3 bases to trimming and J lost 7 bases; unmatched junction nucleotides: 6. The origin of this receptor is a man over 45 with Graves' hyperthyroidism. Material for sequencing was blood. The J gene is TRBJ1-6, the V gene TRBV12-3 or TRBV12-4; 7 nucleotides align to TRBD1. The CDR3 DNA follows: TGTGCCAGCAGTTTGCCAGGGGGATGGAATTCACCCCTCCACTTT. This translates into CASSLPGGWNSPLHF.